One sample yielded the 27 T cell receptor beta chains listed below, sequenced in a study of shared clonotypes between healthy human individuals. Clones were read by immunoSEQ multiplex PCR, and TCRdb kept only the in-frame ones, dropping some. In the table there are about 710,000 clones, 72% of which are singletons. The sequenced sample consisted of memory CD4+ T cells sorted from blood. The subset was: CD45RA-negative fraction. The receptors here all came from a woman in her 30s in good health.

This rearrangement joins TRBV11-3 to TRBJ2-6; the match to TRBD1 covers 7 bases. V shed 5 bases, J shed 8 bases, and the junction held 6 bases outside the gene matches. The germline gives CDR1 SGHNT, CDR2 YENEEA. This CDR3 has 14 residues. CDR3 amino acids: CASSQGVGSNVLTF. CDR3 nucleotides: TGTGCCAGCAGCCAGGGGGTGGGGTCCAACGTCCTGACTTTC.

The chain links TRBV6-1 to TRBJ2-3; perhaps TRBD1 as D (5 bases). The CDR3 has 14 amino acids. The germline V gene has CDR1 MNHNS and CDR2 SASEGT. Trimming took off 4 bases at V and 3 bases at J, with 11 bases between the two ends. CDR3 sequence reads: CASSVVRVTDTQYF. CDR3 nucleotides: TGTGCCAGCAGTGTTGTCAGGGTTACAGATACGCAGTATTTT.

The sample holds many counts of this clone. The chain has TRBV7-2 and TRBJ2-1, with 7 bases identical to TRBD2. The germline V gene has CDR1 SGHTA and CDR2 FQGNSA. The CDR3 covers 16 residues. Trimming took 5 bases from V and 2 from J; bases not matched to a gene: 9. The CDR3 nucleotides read TGTGCCAGCAGCACATCTAGCGGAGCTACCTACAATGAGCAGTTCTTC. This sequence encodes CASSTSSGATYNEQFF.

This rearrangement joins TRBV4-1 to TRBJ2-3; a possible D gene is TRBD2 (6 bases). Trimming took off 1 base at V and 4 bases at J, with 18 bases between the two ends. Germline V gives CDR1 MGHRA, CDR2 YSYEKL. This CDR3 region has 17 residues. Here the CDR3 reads CASSQVTVPTSPDTQYF. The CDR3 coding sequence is TGCGCCAGCAGCCAAGTAACCGTCCCCACTAGCCCAGATACGCAGTATTTT.

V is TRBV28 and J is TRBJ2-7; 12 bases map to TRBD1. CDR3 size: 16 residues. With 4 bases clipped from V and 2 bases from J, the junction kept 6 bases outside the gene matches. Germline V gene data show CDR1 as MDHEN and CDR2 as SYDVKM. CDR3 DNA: TGTGCCAGCAGTTCCCCCGGGACAGGGGGCACCTACGAGCAGTACTTC. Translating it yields CASSSPGTGGTYEQYF.

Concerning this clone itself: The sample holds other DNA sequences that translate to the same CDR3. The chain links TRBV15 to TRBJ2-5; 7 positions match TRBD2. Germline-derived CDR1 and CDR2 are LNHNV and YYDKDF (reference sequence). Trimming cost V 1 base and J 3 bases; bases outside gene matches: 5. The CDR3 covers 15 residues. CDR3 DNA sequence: TGTGCCACCAGCAGAGCGGGGCTAGCGGAAGAGACCCAGTACTTC. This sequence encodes CATSRAGLAEETQYF. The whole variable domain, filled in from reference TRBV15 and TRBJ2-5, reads DAMVIQNPRYQVTQFGKPVTLSCSQTLNHNVMYWYQQKSSQAPKLLFHYYDKDFNNEADTPDNFQSRRPNTSFCFLDIRSPGLGDTAMYLCATSRAGLAEETQYFGPGTRLLVL.

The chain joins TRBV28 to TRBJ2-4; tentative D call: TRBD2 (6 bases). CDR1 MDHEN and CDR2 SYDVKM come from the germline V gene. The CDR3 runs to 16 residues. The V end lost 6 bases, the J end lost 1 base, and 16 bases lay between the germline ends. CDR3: CASSRLGPRAKNIQYF. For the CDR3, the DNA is TGTGCCAGCAGCCGACTAGGTCCACGGGCCAAAAACATTCAGTACTTC.

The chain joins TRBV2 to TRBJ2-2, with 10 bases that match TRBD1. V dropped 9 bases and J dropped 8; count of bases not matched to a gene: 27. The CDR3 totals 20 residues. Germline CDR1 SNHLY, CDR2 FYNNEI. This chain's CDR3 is CARNPTLTGGDVRGTGELFF. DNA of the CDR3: TGTGCCAGAAACCCGACCCTGACAGGGGGCGATGTCCGAGGTACGGGGGAGCTGTTTTTT.

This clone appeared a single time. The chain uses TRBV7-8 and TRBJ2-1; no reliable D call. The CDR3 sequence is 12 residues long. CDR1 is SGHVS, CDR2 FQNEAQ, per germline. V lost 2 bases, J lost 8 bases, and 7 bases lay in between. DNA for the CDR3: TGTGCCAGCAGCTTATCAAGTTATGAGCAGTTCTTC. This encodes CASSLSSYEQFF. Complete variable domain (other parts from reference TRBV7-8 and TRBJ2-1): GAGVSQSPRYKVAKRGQDVALRCDPISGHVSLFWYQQALGQGPEFLTYFQNEAQLDKSGLPSDRFFAERPEGSVSTLKIQRTQQEDSAVYLCASSLSSYEQFFGPGTRLTVL.

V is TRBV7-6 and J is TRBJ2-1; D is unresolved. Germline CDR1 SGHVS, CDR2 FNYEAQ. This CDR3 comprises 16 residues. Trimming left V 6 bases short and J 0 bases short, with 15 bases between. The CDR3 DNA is TGTGCCAGCAGTCCAAATGACGGTAGCTCCTACAATGAGCAGTTCTTC. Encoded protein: CASSPNDGSSYNEQFF.

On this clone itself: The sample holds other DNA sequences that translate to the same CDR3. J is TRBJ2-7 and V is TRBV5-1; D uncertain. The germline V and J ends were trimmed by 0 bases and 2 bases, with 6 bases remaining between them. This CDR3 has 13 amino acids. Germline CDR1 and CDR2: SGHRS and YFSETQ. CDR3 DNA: TGCGCCAGCAGCTTGGCCGGTACCTACGAGCAGTACTTC. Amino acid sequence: CASSLAGTYEQYF.

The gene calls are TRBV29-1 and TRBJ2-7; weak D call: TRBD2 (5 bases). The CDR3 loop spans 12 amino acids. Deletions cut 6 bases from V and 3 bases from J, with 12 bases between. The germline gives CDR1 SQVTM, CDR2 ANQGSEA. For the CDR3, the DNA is TGCAGCGTCGCCTACAGCGGCTACGAGCAGTACTTC. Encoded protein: CSVAYSGYEQYF.

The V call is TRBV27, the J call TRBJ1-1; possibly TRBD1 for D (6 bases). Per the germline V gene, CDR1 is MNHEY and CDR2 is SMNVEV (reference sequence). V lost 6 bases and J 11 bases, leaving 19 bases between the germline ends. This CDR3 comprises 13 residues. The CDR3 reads CASSQRGGLPAFF. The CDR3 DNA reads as TGTGCCAGCAGCCAACGAGGGGGACTCCCGGCTTTCTTT.

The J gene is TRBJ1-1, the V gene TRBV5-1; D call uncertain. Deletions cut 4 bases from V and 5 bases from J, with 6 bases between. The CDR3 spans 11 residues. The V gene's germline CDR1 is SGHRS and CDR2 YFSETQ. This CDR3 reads CASSELTEAFF. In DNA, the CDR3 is TGCGCCAGCAGCGAGTTGACTGAAGCTTTCTTT.

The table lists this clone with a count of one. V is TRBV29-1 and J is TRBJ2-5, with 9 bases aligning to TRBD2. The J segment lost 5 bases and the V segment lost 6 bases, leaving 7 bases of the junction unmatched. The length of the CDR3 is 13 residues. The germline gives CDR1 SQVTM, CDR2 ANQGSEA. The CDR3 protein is CSVRGGRSETQYF. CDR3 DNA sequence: TGCAGCGTGCGGGGGGGCCGGTCGGAGACCCAGTACTTC.

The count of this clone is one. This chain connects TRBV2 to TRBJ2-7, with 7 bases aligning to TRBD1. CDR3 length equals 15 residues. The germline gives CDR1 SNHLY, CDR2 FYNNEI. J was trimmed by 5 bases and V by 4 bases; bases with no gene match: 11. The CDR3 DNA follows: TGTGCCAGCAGTGGCCGCTCGACAGGGTTCAACGAGCAGTACTTC. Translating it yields CASSGRSTGFNEQYF.

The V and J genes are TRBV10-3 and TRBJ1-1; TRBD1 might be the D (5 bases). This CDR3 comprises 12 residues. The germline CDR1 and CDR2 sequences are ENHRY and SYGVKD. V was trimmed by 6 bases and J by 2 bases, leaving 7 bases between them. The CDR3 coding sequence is TGTGCCATCAGAGACAGAAACACTGAAGCTTTCTTT. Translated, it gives CAIRDRNTEAFF.

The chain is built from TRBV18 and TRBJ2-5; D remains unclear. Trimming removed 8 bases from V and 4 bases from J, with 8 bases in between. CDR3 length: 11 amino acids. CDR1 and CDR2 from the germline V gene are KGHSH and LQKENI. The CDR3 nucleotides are TGTGCCAGCCAAGCGCTAGAGACCCAGTACTTC. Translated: CASQALETQYF.

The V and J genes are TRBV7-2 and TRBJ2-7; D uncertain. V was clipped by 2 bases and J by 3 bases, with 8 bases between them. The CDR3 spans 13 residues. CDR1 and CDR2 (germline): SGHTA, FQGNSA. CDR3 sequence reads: CASSLNDHYEQYF. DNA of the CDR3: TGTGCCAGCAGCTTAAACGACCACTACGAGCAGTACTTC.

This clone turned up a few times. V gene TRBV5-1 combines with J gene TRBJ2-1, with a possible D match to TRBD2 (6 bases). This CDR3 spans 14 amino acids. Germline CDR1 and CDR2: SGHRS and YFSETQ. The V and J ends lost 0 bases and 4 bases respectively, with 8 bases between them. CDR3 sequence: CASSLGGGYNEQFF. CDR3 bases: TGCGCCAGCAGCTTGGGCGGAGGGTACAATGAGCAGTTCTTC.

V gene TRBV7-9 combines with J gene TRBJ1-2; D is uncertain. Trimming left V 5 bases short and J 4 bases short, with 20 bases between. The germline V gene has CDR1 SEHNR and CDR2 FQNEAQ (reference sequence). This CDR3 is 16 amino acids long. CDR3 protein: CASSKREYGKTYGYTF. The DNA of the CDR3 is TGTGCCAGCAGCAAAAGGGAATATGGAAAGACCTATGGCTACACCTTC.

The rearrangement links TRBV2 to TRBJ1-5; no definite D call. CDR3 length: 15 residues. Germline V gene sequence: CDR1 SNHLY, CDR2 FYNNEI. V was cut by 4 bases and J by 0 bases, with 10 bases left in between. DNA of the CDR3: TGTGCCAGCAGTGTACGCAGGACTAGCAATCAGCCCCAGCATTTT. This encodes CASSVRRTSNQPQHF.

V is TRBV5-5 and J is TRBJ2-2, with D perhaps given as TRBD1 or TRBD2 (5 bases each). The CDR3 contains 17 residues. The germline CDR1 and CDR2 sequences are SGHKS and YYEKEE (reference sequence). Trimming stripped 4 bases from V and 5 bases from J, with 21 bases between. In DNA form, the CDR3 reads TGTGCCAGCAGCCGGGGCCAGGGCGTCCGGTGGACCGGGGAGCTGTTTTTT. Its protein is CASSRGQGVRWTGELFF.

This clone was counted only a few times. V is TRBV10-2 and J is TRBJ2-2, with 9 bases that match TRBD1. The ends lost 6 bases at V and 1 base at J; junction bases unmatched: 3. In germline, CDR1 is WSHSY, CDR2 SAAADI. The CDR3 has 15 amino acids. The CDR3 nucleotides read TGCGCCAGCAGGGCGGGACAGGGGAACACCGGGGAGCTGTTTTTT. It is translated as CASRAGQGNTGELFF.

CDR3 sequence (DNA): TGCGCCAGCAGCTTGGGACAGAAAGAGACCCAGTACTTC. As protein: CASSLGQKETQYF. The chain couples TRBV5-1 to TRBJ2-5; the D gene is possibly TRBD1 (5 bases). V was cut by 0 bases and J by 3 bases, with 6 bases left in between. This CDR3 has 13 amino acids. The germline CDR1 and CDR2 sequences are SGHRS and YFSETQ.

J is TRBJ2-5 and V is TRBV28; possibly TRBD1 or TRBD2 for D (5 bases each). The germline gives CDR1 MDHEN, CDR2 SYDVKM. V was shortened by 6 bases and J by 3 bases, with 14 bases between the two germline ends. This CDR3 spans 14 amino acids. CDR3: CASRPGAGKETQYF. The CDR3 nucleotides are TGTGCCAGCAGGCCCGGGGCAGGGAAAGAGACCCAGTACTTC.

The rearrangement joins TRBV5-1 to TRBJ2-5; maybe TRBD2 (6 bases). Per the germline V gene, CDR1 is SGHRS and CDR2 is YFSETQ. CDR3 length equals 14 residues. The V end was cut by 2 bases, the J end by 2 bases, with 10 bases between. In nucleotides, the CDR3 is TGCGCCAGCAGCTTAGGCGGGGAACAAGAGACCCAGTACTTC. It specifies CASSLGGEQETQYF.